This T cell receptor (beta chain) originates from a study of T cell responses to AZD1222 COVID-19 vaccine. General study findings and limits: Baseline seropositivity occurred in only a handful of AZD1222 recipients.

As regards this clone: Its antigen is unidentified.

The germline gives CDR1 SGHVS, CDR2 FQNEAQ. V shed 8 bases, J shed 3 bases, and the junction held 3 bases outside the gene matches. The CDR3 has 14 residues. Sequencing used immunoSEQ multiplex PCR; TCRdb keeps in-frame clones, though not all of them. The table includes 150,000 or so clones, 85% to 95% detected once. The clonotype originates from an adult in good health. Sequencing used peripheral blood, obtained on day 0 of AZD1222 vaccination. V gene TRBV7-8 combines with J gene TRBJ2-3, with 12 bases that match TRBD2. The CDR3 sequence: CASETSGSTDTQYF. The DNA of the CDR3 is TGTGCCAGCGAGACTAGCGGGAGTACAGATACGCAGTATTTT.